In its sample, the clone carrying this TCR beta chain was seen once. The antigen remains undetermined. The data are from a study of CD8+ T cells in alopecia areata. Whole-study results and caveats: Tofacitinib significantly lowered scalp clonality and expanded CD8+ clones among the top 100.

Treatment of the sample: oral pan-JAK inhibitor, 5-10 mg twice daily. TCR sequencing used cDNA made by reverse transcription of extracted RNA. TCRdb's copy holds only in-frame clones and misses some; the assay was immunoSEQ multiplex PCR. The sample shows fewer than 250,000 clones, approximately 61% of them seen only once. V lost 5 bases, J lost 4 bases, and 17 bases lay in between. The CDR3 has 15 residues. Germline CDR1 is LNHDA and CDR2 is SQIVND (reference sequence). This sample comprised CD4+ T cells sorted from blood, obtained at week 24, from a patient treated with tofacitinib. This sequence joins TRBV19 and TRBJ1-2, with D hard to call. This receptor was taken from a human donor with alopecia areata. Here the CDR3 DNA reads TGTGCCAGTAGTGATCGCAGGCCAGGAGGCTATGGCTACACCTTC. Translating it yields CASSDRRPGGYGYTF.